Included here is one TCR beta chain sequence, with context. Its antigen is unidentified. The data stem from a study of T cell responses to AZD1222 COVID-19 vaccine. Turning to the study itself: Samples with a second dose at about 4 or about 12 weeks were pooled together. Findings and caveats of the study: CD4 TCRs covered the whole spike, strongest at regions 160-218 and 743-854.

The table came from immunoSEQ multiplex PCR; TCRdb's copy has only in-frame clones and leaves some out. This repertoire shows about 120,000 clones, roughly 90% found once; its top ten account for 4% to 5%. V shed 9 bases, J shed 2 bases, and the junction held 13 bases outside the gene matches. Germline CDR1 LNHDA, CDR2 SQIVND (reference sequence). There are 16 residues in the CDR3. The sequence was obtained from an adult in good health. Sequencing used peripheral blood, obtained on day 0 of AZD1222 vaccination. The chain uses TRBV19 and TRBJ1-3, with 7 positions matching TRBD1. For the CDR3, the DNA is TGTGCCAGCCTGCAGGGGGGGCAGTTGACTGGAAACACCATATATTTT. It yields the protein CASLQGGQLTGNTIYF. Full variable domain (rest looked up from reference TRBV19 and TRBJ1-3): DGGITQSPKYLFRKEGQNVTLSCEQNLNHDAMYWYRQDPGQGLRLIYYSQIVNDFQKGDIAEGYSVSREKKESFPLTVTSAQKNPTAFYLCASLQGGQLTGNTIYFGEGSWLTVV.